The source of this T cell receptor (beta chain) is a study of blood T cell repertoires in COVID-19. Study-wide background: PBMCs, B-cell-depleted T cells, or T cells provided the cDNA or gDNA that made up the material.

The study recruited people aged roughly 18 to 95 years across around 23 US areas. Assignments of participants to cohorts depended upon their own reported clinical history. Original processing notes: It was from reference gene primer amplification that nucleated cell counts were estimated. Here immunoSEQ multiplex PCR was the method, and the copy in TCRdb shows in-frame clones only, minus some. The V and J calls and clone size come from that table; D and trimming were worked out from the DNA. The data show roughly 68,000 clones, with more than 80% seen just once and less than 4.5% held by the top ten. This CDR3 has 13 amino acids. Losses at the gene ends were 8 bases for V and 4 bases for J; bases not matched to a gene: 6. The germline V gene has CDR1 SEHNR and CDR2 FQNEAQ (reference sequence).

The V call is TRBV7-9, the J call TRBJ1-1; 8 bases match TRBD1. Specimen: PBMCs or T cells enriched from blood (not recorded which). This receptor was identified in a woman in her forties with acute COVID-19. Here the CDR3 reads CASRQGAGTEAFF. The CDR3, as DNA: TGTGCCAGCCGCCAGGGGGCCGGCACTGAAGCTTTCTTT.